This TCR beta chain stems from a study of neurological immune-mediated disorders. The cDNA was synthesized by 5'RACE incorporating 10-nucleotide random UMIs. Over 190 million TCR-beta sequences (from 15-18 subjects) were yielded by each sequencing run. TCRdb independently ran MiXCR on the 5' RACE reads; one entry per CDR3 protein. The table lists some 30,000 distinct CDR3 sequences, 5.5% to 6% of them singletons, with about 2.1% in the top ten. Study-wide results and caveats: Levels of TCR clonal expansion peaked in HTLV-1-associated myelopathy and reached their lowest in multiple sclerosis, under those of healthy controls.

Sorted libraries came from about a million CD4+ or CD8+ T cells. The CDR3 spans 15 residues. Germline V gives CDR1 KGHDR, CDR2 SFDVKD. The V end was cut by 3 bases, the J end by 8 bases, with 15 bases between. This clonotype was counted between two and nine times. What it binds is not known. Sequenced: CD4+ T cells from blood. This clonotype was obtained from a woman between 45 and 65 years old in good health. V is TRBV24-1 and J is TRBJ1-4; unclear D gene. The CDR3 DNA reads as TGTGCCACCAGTGATGGAGGCAGGACCGGCGAAAAACTGTTTTTT. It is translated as CATSDGGRTGEKLFF.